The 12 T cell receptor beta chains listed next were all sequenced from one sample in a study of cytomegalovirus exposure and HLA in healthy donors. Clones were sequenced by immunoSEQ multiplex PCR, and TCRdb holds only the in-frame ones, with some missing. Seen here are roughly 75,000 clones, around four fifths observed once, and the top ten hold around 2.9%. Sequenced input: PBMCs. These receptors all stem from a man aged 25-45 years in good health and CMV-seronegative.

The V call is TRBV7-3, the J call TRBJ2-5; D ambiguous. In germline, CDR1 is SGHTA, CDR2 FQGTGA. V was trimmed by 2 bases and J by 4 bases, leaving 8 bases between them. CDR3 length: 13 amino acids. Here the CDR3 reads CASSLVHGETQYF. The CDR3 DNA sequence: TGTGCCAGCAGCTTAGTCCACGGAGAGACCCAGTACTTC.

The J gene is TRBJ2-5, the V gene TRBV6-1; D not certain. CDR1 and CDR2 (germline): MNHNS, SASEGT. CDR3 size: 14 residues. V lost 5 bases and J 5 bases, leaving 15 bases between the germline ends. The CDR3: CASSYYEVEETQYF. The CDR3 DNA reads TGTGCCAGCAGTTATTATGAGGTTGAGGAGACCCAGTACTTC.

This chain uses TRBV4-2 with TRBJ1-1, with D possibly matching TRBD1 (5 bases). The CDR3 totals 15 residues. CDR1 LGHNA and CDR2 YNFKEQ come from the germline V gene. V lost 1 base and J lost 1, with 10 bases in between. Written as DNA, the CDR3 is TGTGCCAGCAGCCAAGTCTCGCAGGGGAACACTGAAGCTTTCTTT. It encodes CASSQVSQGNTEAFF.

The rearrangement joins TRBV19 to TRBJ1-1; D not resolved. Germline-derived CDR1 and CDR2 are LNHDA and SQIVND (reference sequence). The CDR3 contains 16 residues. Between the trimmed V and J ends, which lost 2 bases and 3 bases, there was a span of 16 bases. CDR3: CASSIHFFGGDTEAFF. The DNA for the CDR3 is TGTGCCAGTAGTATACACTTCTTCGGCGGGGACACTGAAGCTTTCTTT.

The chain recombines TRBV19 with TRBJ1-2, with TRBD1 matching 7 bases. The CDR3 length is 15 residues. The junction had 9 bases not matched to a gene; V was cut back by 4 bases and J by 4 bases. Germline V gene sequence: CDR1 LNHDA, CDR2 SQIVND (reference sequence). CDR3 loop: CASSKTWDSAYGYTF. CDR3 coding DNA: TGTGCCAGTAGTAAAACCTGGGACAGCGCCTATGGCTACACCTTC.

The CDR3 reads CASSLIGLAGGRNEQFF. The CDR3 region has the DNA TGTGCCAGCAGCTTAATCGGACTAGCGGGAGGCAGGAATGAGCAGTTCTTC. The rearrangement links TRBV7-6 to TRBJ2-1; TRBD2 aligns across 14 bases. CDR1 and CDR2 from the germline V gene are SGHVS and FNYEAQ. The CDR3 sequence is 17 residues long. Unmatched junction bases numbered 7, after V lost 2 bases and J lost 7 bases.

The rearrangement joins TRBV19 to TRBJ1-2; D uncertain. Germline assignment: CDR1 LNHDA and CDR2 SQIVND (reference sequence). The CDR3 sequence is 10 residues long. The ends were cut back, 8 bases at V and 11 bases at J, with 12 bases in the middle. The CDR3 here is CASPGERYTF. The CDR3 DNA sequence: TGTGCCAGTCCCGGGGAGCGATACACCTTC.

This rearrangement joins TRBV4-2 to TRBJ2-1; D is undetermined. V lost 7 bases to trimming and J lost 0 bases, with 25 bases between them. Germline CDR1 LGHNA, CDR2 YNFKEQ. The CDR3 consists of 19 residues. CDR3 amino acids: CASTSKIALRKSSYNEQFF. The DNA for the CDR3 is TGTGCCAGCACCTCAAAGATTGCATTGCGGAAGAGCTCCTACAATGAGCAGTTCTTC.

The rearrangement links TRBV5-1 to TRBJ1-1, with a weak D call TRBD1 (5 bases). Germline V CDR1 and CDR2: SGHRS, YFSETQ. The CDR3 sequence is 16 residues long. V dropped 0 bases and J dropped 5 bases, with 17 bases sitting between them. The CDR3 loop is CASSLVAQGGGTEAFF. In DNA form, the CDR3 reads TGCGCCAGCAGCTTGGTAGCCCAGGGAGGAGGGACTGAAGCTTTCTTT.

J is TRBJ1-5 and V is TRBV29-1, with 7 bases identical to TRBD1. J lost 3 bases, V lost 5 bases, and 4 bases had no gene match. This CDR3 region has 13 residues. CDR1 SQVTM and CDR2 ANQGSEA come from the germline V gene. The CDR3 bases are TGCAGCGTTACCGGACAGGCCAATCAGCCCCAGCATTTT. Protein sequence: CSVTGQANQPQHF. The full variable domain, rest sourced from reference TRBV29-1 and TRBJ1-5, is SAVISQKPSRDICQRGTSLTIQCQVDSQVTMMFWYRQQPGQSLTLIATANQGSEATYESGFVIDKFPISRPNLTFSTLTVSNMSPEDSSIYLCSVTGQANQPQHFGDGTRLSIL.

The rearrangement joins TRBV5-6 to TRBJ1-3; no clear D gene. This CDR3 has 16 residues. V was trimmed by 2 bases and J by 2 bases, leaving 14 bases between them. The germline V gene encodes CDR1 SGHDT and CDR2 YYEEEE. As DNA, the CDR3 is TGTGCCAGCAGCTTTTTCGGAACAGTTACTGGAAACACCATATATTTT. Amino acids: CASSFFGTVTGNTIYF.

This chain joins TRBV9 and TRBJ2-1, with 7 bases fitting TRBD1. V was clipped by 0 bases and J by 6 bases; unmatched bases: 6. The CDR3 totals 15 residues. From germline, CDR1 is SGDLS and CDR2 YYNGEE. The CDR3: CASSVAGRQGNEQFF. In nucleotides, the CDR3 is TGTGCCAGCAGCGTAGCTGGTCGACAGGGCAATGAGCAGTTCTTC.